This T cell receptor (beta chain) appears in the sequencing data of a study of CD4+ T cells in melanoma. General study findings and limits: A reported correlation linked neoantigen-specific CD4+ T cells to CD8+, macrophage and B cell function. Neoantigen-specific CD4+ T cells in melanoma reportedly had diverse differentiation states.

About this clone itself: Its antigen is undetermined.

This CDR3 has 12 residues. Profiled with immunoSEQ multiplex PCR; TCRdb holds only in-frame clones, not every one. Of over 8,000 clones listed, around two thirds are singletons. Sequenced material: tumor tissue. V usage is TRBV7-5 and J usage is TRBJ2-1; the listed D gene, TRBD1, was not tested against the DNA. TRBV7-5 is labeled a pseudogene. This clonotype was sampled from a human donor with melanoma. Written as DNA, the CDR3 is TGTGCCAGAAGTTACCAGGGGGAAGAGCAGTTCTTC. Translating it yields CARSYQGEEQFF.